A single sample is the source of the 19 T cell receptor beta chains below, sequenced in a study of blood T cells in healthy people across ages. Together with a sample-barcoded 5' primer, a J-beta primer mix was included in a second PCR lasting about 7 to 12 cycles. TCRdb re-derived calls from the 5' RACE reads in MiXCR, one entry per CDR3 protein. The sample includes about a million distinct CDR3 sequences, 30% to 40% of them seen just once. The specimen sequenced was blood. Receptors originate from a man younger than 35 in good health.

In this sample, this clonotype turned up a few times. The V call is TRBV2, the J call TRBJ1-1; D is unclear. This CDR3 is built from 13 residues. V shed 7 bases and J shed 3 bases, with 12 bases lying between them. Germline assignment: CDR1 SNHLY and CDR2 FYNNEI. The CDR3 DNA is TGTGCCAGCAACCCAAGGAGGGACACTGAAGCTTTCTTT. Translated, it gives CASNPRRDTEAFF.

This clonotype came up a few times. The chain is built from TRBV14 and TRBJ2-1; D not certain. The DNA end favors TRBJ2-7, so the J call may be wrong. The CDR3 runs 15 residues. Germline CDR1 is SGHDN and CDR2 is FVKESK. CDR3 DNA sequence: TGTGCCAGCAGCCCCAGTCCCTTACCCTACAATGAGCAGTACTTC. Protein sequence: CASSPSPLPYNEQYF.

This chain connects TRBV9 to TRBJ2-6; either TRBD1 or TRBD2 may supply D (7 bases each). Germline V lookup: CDR1 SGDLS, CDR2 YYNGEE. With 0 bases removed from V and 0 bases from J, the gap between germline ends came to 13 bases. The length of the CDR3 is 18 residues. CDR3 in amino acids: CASSVDRGLLSGANVLTF. The CDR3 DNA follows: TGTGCCAGCAGCGTAGACAGGGGACTACTCTCTGGGGCCAACGTCCTGACTTTC.

The genes are TRBV6-5 and TRBJ2-5; possible D gene TRBD1, 6 bases. The DNA end is a closer match to TRBJ2-7, so the J assignment may be wrong. CDR1 and CDR2 from the germline V gene are MNHEY and SVGAGI. The CDR3 is made up of 13 amino acids. The CDR3 DNA is TGTGCCAGCGCGAAAGGACAGTGGCGCGAGCAGTACTTC. Protein sequence: CASAKGQWREQYF.

This clonotype was counted many times. The rearrangement links TRBV6-2 or TRBV6-3 to TRBJ2-7; 9 bases are a match to TRBD1. CDR1 is MNHEY, CDR2 SVGEGT, per germline. After removal of 0 bases from V and 2 bases from J, the junction contained 5 bases not matched to a gene. The length of the CDR3 is 16 residues. The CDR3 is CASSYSEDRGAYEQYF. The CDR3 nucleotides are TGTGCCAGCAGTTACTCCGAGGACAGGGGCGCCTACGAGCAGTACTTC.

Only one count was recorded for this clonotype. The chain employs TRBV6-2 or TRBV6-3 and TRBJ2-1, with TRBD2 matching 8 bases. V lost 5 bases to trimming and J lost 15 bases; unmatched junction nucleotides: 6. The CDR3 extends over 11 amino acids. Germline V gene sequence: CDR1 MNHEY, CDR2 SVGEGT. The CDR3 loop is CASSQAGAGFF. CDR3 bases: TGTGCCAGCAGTCAAGCGGGGGCAGGGTTCTTC.

The chain combines TRBV10-3 with TRBJ2-4; 9 positions match TRBD2. There are 15 residues in the CDR3. Per the germline V gene, CDR1 is ENHRY and CDR2 is SYGVKD. V lost 4 bases to trimming and J lost 9 bases; unmatched junction nucleotides: 10. In nucleotides, the CDR3 is TGTGCCATCAGTGGTACGGCGGGGGGGCGTGGCATTCAGTACTTC. It codes for CAISGTAGGRGIQYF.

This clonotype was picked up a small number of times. V and J are TRBV2 and TRBJ2-3, with unresolved D. The CDR3 consists of 15 residues. V dropped 2 bases and J dropped 2 bases, with 11 bases sitting between them. Germline-derived CDR1 and CDR2 are SNHLY and FYNNEI. The CDR3 reads CASSEQETATDTQYF. The CDR3, as DNA: TGTGCCAGCAGTGAACAAGAAACGGCCACAGATACGCAGTATTTT.

This clonotype was seen many times. The chain recombines TRBV12-3 or TRBV12-4 with TRBJ2-5, with D hard to call. The CDR3 length is 11 residues. The V end lost 5 bases, the J end lost 4 bases, and 5 bases lay between the germline ends. The CDR3 is CASSPAETQYF. DNA for the CDR3: TGTGCCAGCAGTCCGGCAGAGACCCAGTACTTC.

For this clonotype: At one end, the junction sequence differs from germline, possibly due to a read error. The chain combines TRBV7-6 with TRBJ2-3; D unclear. Per the germline V gene, CDR1 is SGHVS and CDR2 is FNYEAQ. This CDR3 has 13 amino acids. CDR3 DNA: TGTGCCTGCAGCTTAGAATGGTCGAATACGCAGTATTTT. Protein: CACSLEWSNTQYF.

This clonotype has a handful of counts. The chain carries TRBV13 and TRBJ2-7; D remains ambiguous. Germline V CDR1 and CDR2: PRHDT, FYEKMQ (reference sequence). Trimming took off 1 base at V and 2 bases at J, with 9 bases between the two ends. The CDR3 is 14 amino acids. In DNA form, the CDR3 reads TGTGCCAGCAGCTTAGCCAACAGCGCCTACGAGCAGTACTTC. Translated, it gives CASSLANSAYEQYF.

This clonotype turned up a few times. The chain links TRBV12-3 or TRBV12-4 to TRBJ2-3; the D gene is possibly TRBD1 (6 bases). The CDR3 runs to 14 residues. V was shortened by 5 bases and J by 4 bases, with 13 bases between the two germline ends. Here the CDR3 DNA reads TGTGCCAGCAGTGTAGGGGGTAGAGCAGATACGCAGTATTTT. This translates into CASSVGGRADTQYF.

For this clonotype: A much larger clone differs by one base, so this may be a read error. V usage is TRBV12-3 or TRBV12-4 and J usage is TRBJ2-3; a possible D gene is TRBD1 (7 bases). V was trimmed by 2 bases and J by 2 bases, leaving 14 bases between them. The CDR3 spans 16 residues. The DNA of the CDR3 is TGTGCCAGCAGTTTAACTAGCAGGGGGAACACAGATACGCAGTATTTT. Its translation: CASSLTSRGNTDTQYF.

This clonotype was recorded a few times. This sequence joins TRBV2 and TRBJ2-7; tentatively, D is TRBD1 or TRBD2 (5 bases each). CDR1 is SNHLY and CDR2 is FYNNEI in the germline V gene. CDR3 size: 13 residues. With 8 bases removed from V and 4 bases from J, the gap between germline ends came to 15 bases. This chain's CDR3 is CASEGRFLYEQYF. Written as DNA, the CDR3 is TGTGCCAGCGAGGGGCGGTTTTTGTACGAGCAGTACTTC.

The chain joins TRBV20-1 to TRBJ2-3; a weak D match, TRBD2 (6 bases). Trimming stripped 6 bases from V and 0 bases from J, with 19 bases between. Germline loops: CDR1 DFQATT, CDR2 SNEGSKA (reference sequence). This CDR3 spans 16 amino acids. The chain's CDR3 is CSAHPSSATSTDTQYF. CDR3 coding DNA: TGCAGTGCCCACCCCTCTAGCGCAACTAGCACAGATACGCAGTATTTT.

This clonotype was counted a few times. This sequence joins TRBV7-2 and TRBJ2-1, with D maybe TRBD2 (6 bases). Trimming took off 5 bases at V and 7 bases at J, with 21 bases between the two ends. CDR3 length: 16 residues. Germline CDR1 reads SGHTA; CDR2 reads FQGNSA. The CDR3 is CASSPPLGGRVNEQFF. CDR3 bases: TGTGCCAGCAGCCCCCCTTTGGGGGGAAGAGTGAATGAGCAGTTCTTC.

The chain links TRBV6-5 to TRBJ1-1; a possible D gene is TRBD1 (6 bases). The CDR3 covers 13 residues. Between the trimmed V and J ends, which lost 6 bases and 4 bases, there was a span of 12 bases. Germline V CDR1 and CDR2: MNHEY, SVGAGI. The CDR3, as DNA: TGTGCCAGCAGCCGAGACAGGAGCACTGAAGCTTTCTTT. The encoded protein is CASSRDRSTEAFF.

In its sample, this clonotype was seen a few times. V and J are TRBV25-1 and TRBJ2-1; tentative D call: TRBD2 (6 bases). Germline V gene lookup returns CDR1 MGHDK and CDR2 SYGVNS. The CDR3 extends over 15 amino acids. The V end lost 0 bases, the J end lost 10 bases, and 16 bases lay between the germline ends. The CDR3 is CASSEYGAGRTEQFF. DNA of the CDR3: TGTGCCAGCAGTGAATACGGGGCGGGAAGAACCGAGCAGTTCTTC.

V is TRBV6-1 and J is TRBJ1-2; D possibly corresponds to TRBD1 (5 bases). The V gene lost 5 bases and the J gene lost 6 bases, with 13 bases spanning the gap. CDR3 length: 13 residues. CDR1 is MNHNS, CDR2 SASEGT, per germline. CDR3 nucleotides: TGTGCCAGCAGTTTACAGGAGGTGGATGGCTACACCTTC. Encoded protein: CASSLQEVDGYTF.